Listed below are T cell receptor beta chains from one sample, sequenced in a study of regulatory T cells in long-lasting Graves disease. TCRdb used MiXCR to reprocess the multiplex PCR reads, holding one entry per CDR3 protein. In the table there are approximately 470,000 distinct CDR3 sequences, about 16% of which are singletons. This same sample was also taken into another study, of T cells in Graves' hyperthyroidism and ophthalmopathy.

Specimen: peripheral blood mononuclear cells (PBMCs), collected at new diagnosis, from a patient treated with antithyroid drugs. The receptors come from a man aged 40-55 years with Graves disease. CDR3s include the opening cysteine and the closing phenylalanine or tryptophan. The order of the fields is J gene, clone size, CDR3 length, V gene, D gene, CDR3 DNA, CDR3 protein. D genes are given only for firm matches. A clone size is listed for some rows: how often the clone was seen (once, few, many), or a class if it is expanded.

TRBJ2-4	many	14	TRBV3-1	TRBD1	TGTGCCAGCAGCTCTACAGGGGCTGGGAACATTCAGTACTTC	CASSSTGAGNIQYF
TRBJ1-2	-	15	TRBV9	-	TGTGCCAGCAGCGTAGGACACCGGGGGGCTTATGGCTACACCTTC	CASSVGHRGAYGYTF
TRBJ2-5	many	14	TRBV20-1	-	TGCAGTGCTAGAGTCGCAGGGTACCAAGAGACCCAGTACTTC	CSARVAGYQETQYF
TRBJ2-7	many	16	TRBV18	TRBD2	TGTGCCAGCTCGCTAAAGGGACTAGCGTTGTCCTACGAGCAGTACTTC	CASSLKGLALSYEQYF
TRBJ1-5	many	14	TRBV2	-	TGTGCCAGCAGTGAGACGCGAGAGGATCAGCCCCAGCATTTT	CASSETREDQPQHF
TRBJ2-7	-	14	TRBV18	TRBD1	TGTGCCAGCTCACCGGTAAGGGACAGCCACGAGCAGTACTTC	CASSPVRDSHEQYF
TRBJ2-5	many	13	TRBV6-1	-	TGTGCCAGCAGTGATCCTTATCAAGAGACCCAGTACTTC	CASSDPYQETQYF
TRBJ1-6	few	15	TRBV20-1	TRBD1	TGCAGTGCTAGAGGGTCCGGGACAGTGAATTCACCCCTCCACTTT	CSARGSGTVNSPLHF
TRBJ2-5	-	14	TRBV24-1	TRBD2	TGTGCCACCAGTGGCGGACGGGGGGGCGAGACCCAGTACTTC	CATSGGRGGETQYF
TRBJ2-1	many	13	TRBV20-1	TRBD1	TGCAGTGTCAGGGGGATGTCCTACAATGAGCAGTTCTTC	CSVRGMSYNEQFF
TRBJ1-2	-	13	TRBV5-5	-	TGTGCCAGCAGACCCGCGCCCAAAAGAGGCTACACCTTC	CASRPAPKRGYTF
TRBJ2-2	few	12	TRBV6-1	-	TGTGCCAGCAGTGCTAGTACCGGGGAGCTGTTTTTT	CASSASTGELFF
TRBJ2-3	many	15	TRBV7-3	TRBD1	TGTGCCAGCAGTGATACAGGGGGCGCCGCAGATACGCAGTATTTT	CASSDTGGAADTQYF
TRBJ1-2	-	14	TRBV6-5	-	TGTGCCAGCAGTTACGGGGGCAATAACTATGGCTACACCTTC	CASSYGGNNYGYTF
TRBJ1-4	-	14	TRBV6-2/TRBV6-3	-	TGTGCCAGCAGACCGACGGCCGGTAATGAAAAACTGTTTTTT	CASRPTAGNEKLFF
TRBJ1-1	many	14	TRBV5-1	-	TGTGCCAGCAGCTTGGTTGCGGGGAACACTGAAGCTTTCTTT	CASSLVAGNTEAFF
TRBJ2-7	-	15	TRBV7-9	-	TGTGCCAGCAGCCACCTGTCAACGGGAGTCAGGGAGCAGTACTTC	CASSHLSTGVREQYF
TRBJ2-1	many	13	TRBV20-1	TRBD1	TGCAGTGCTAGAAGGGGGCTCTACAATGAGCAGTTCTTC	CSARRGLYNEQFF
TRBJ2-7	few	13	TRBV10-3	TRBD2	TGTGCCAACTCAGCGGGAGCAAGCTACGAGCAGTACTTC	CANSAGASYEQYF
TRBJ1-5	-	12	TRBV12-5	-	TGTGCTAGTGGTTTGGGGGATCAGCCCCAGCATTTT	CASGLGDQPQHF
TRBJ1-5	many	14	TRBV20-1	-	TGCAGTGGCTCAACGTCCGGAGGAGCTCAGCCCCAGCATTTT	CSGSTSGGAQPQHF
TRBJ2-7	many	17	TRBV12-5	TRBD1	TGTGCTAGTGGTTTGGCCCCAAAGGGGACAGGGTTTTACGAGCAGTACTTC	CASGLAPKGTGFYEQYF
TRBJ2-1	-	14	TRBV19	TRBD2	TGTGCCAGGCCTACAAGGCGGGGGAACAATGAGCAGTTCTTC	CARPTRRGNNEQFF
TRBJ2-1	few	19	TRBV9	TRBD2	TGTGCCAGCAGCCCCAGCGACCCCGGGACTAGCGGGAGCTACAATGAGCAGTCCTTC	CASSPSDPGTSGSYNEQSF
TRBJ2-5	once	18	TRBV18	-	TGTGCCAGCTCACCACCTCCCCGCGGTTTGGGGGTTCAAGAGACCCAGTACTTC	CASSPPPRGLGVQETQYF
TRBJ2-1	many	15	TRBV2	TRBD2	TGTGCCAGCAGTGAACGACTAGCGGAGTACAATGAGCAGTTCTTC	CASSERLAEYNEQFF
TRBJ2-7	many	16	TRBV5-6	-	TGTGCCAGCAGCTTGGTTGGGACCGCTCTATCCTACGAGCAGTACTTC	CASSLVGTALSYEQYF
TRBJ2-1	few	13	TRBV29-1	TRBD1	TGCAGCGTTGACCGCAGGGGGCGGAATGAGCAGTTCTTC	CSVDRRGRNEQFF
TRBJ1-1	-	13	TRBV29-1	-	TGCAGCGTGTCCCCTGGGGGGAGGGTTGAAGCTTTCTTT	CSVSPGGRVEAFF
TRBJ2-6	-	15	TRBV15	-	TGTGCCACCAGAGGAGCCGGCTCTGGGGCCAACGTCCTGACTTTC	CATRGAGSGANVLTF
TRBJ2-2	many	16	TRBV7-3	TRBD2	TGTGCCAGCAGCCAGGGAGCGGGAGGGCTCACCGGGGAGCTGTTTTTT	CASSQGAGGLTGELFF
TRBJ2-2	few	14	TRBV12-3/TRBV12-4	-	TGTGCCAGCAAAACCGACACCTACACCGGGGAGCTGTTTTTT	CASKTDTYTGELFF
TRBJ2-3	many	15	TRBV20-1	TRBD1	TGCAGTGCTCCTCCTAGGACAGGGGGGCCAGATACGCAGTATTTT	CSAPPRTGGPDTQYF
TRBJ2-1	-	19	TRBV6-2/TRBV6-3	TRBD2	TGTGCCAGCAGTTCCCCCCGACTAGCGGAATCTTGGGCCGCCAATGAGCAGTTCTTC	CASSSPRLAESWAANEQFF
TRBJ2-3	many	14	TRBV20-1	-	TGCAGTGCCACCACGGGGGCGGTTATAGATACGCAGTATTTT	CSATTGAVIDTQYF
TRBJ2-5	many	14	TRBV12-3/TRBV12-4	-	TGTGCCAGCAGTTCCAAGGGAGTACAAGAGACCCAGTACTTC	CASSSKGVQETQYF
TRBJ2-7	-	14	TRBV19	TRBD1	TGTGCCAGTACCCGATCCGGGACAGATTACGAGCAGTACTTC	CASTRSGTDYEQYF
TRBJ1-2	few	11	TRBV29-1	-	TGCAGCGTCCGGCAGGGGAGAGCCTACACCTTC	CSVRQGRAYTF
TRBJ2-1	once	15	TRBV5-4	TRBD2	TGTGCCAGCAGCGGGGGCAGGCGGGAGGGCCATGAGCAGTTCTTC	CASSGGRREGHEQFF
TRBJ1-2	-	14	TRBV20-1	-	TGCAGTGCTTCAACTCCCGGGGTCAGTGGGGGCTACACCTTC	CSASTPGVSGGYTF
TRBJ2-5	once	14	TRBV13	-	TGTGCCAGCAGCGACAACAAGGGAGGACGGACCCAGTACTTC	CASSDNKGGRTQYF
TRBJ2-3	many	16	TRBV3-1	TRBD2	TGTGCCAGCAGCCAAGATCTGAGCGGGAGAGCAGATACGCAGTATTTT	CASSQDLSGRADTQYF
TRBJ2-7	once	15	TRBV19	TRBD2	TGTGCCAGTAGTATAGCGGCTAGCGGGAGTCGCGAGCAGTACTTC	CASSIAASGSREQYF
TRBJ2-3	many	14	TRBV7-2	-	TGTGCCAGCAGCACCCGACCTAGCACAGATACGCAGTATTTT	CASSTRPSTDTQYF
TRBJ1-6	-	16	TRBV4-2	TRBD1	TGTGCCAGCAGCCAGCCTTGGGACAGGACCGTTTCACCCCTCCACTTT	CASSQPWDRTVSPLHF
TRBJ2-1	many	14	TRBV7-9	TRBD2	TGTGCCAGCAGCTTTAGCGGGAGTGTCAATGAGCAGTTCTTC	CASSFSGSVNEQFF
TRBJ2-1	-	17	TRBV12-5	TRBD2	TGTGCTAGTGGTTTGGACAGACTAGCGGGCTCCTACAATGAGCAGTTCTTC	CASGLDRLAGSYNEQFF
TRBJ1-5	-	15	TRBV7-2	-	TGTGCCAGCAGCTTATCCCCCAGGGTTGAGCAGCCCCAGCATTTT	CASSLSPRVEQPQHF